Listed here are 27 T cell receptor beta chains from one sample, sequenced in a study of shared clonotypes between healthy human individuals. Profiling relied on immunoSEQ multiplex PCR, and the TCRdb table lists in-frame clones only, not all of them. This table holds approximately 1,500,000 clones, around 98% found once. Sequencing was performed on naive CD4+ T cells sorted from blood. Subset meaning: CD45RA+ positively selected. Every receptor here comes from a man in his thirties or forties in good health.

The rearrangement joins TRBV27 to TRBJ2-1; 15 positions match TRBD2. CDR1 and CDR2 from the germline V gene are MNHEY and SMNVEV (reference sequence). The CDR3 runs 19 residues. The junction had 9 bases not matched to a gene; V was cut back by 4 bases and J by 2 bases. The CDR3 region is CASSYWTSGRAPTYNEQFF. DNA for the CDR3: TGTGCCAGCAGTTATTGGACTAGCGGGAGGGCCCCCACCTACAATGAGCAGTTCTTC.

The CDR3 DNA reads TGTGCCAGCCTCCTTACGTCCCCAGACAGGGTTCGTCAGACCCAGTACTTC. This codes for CASLLTSPDRVRQTQYF. The chain couples TRBV7-7 to TRBJ2-5, with 7 bases matching TRBD1. Germline V lookup: CDR1 SSHAT, CDR2 FNYEAQ (reference sequence). The CDR3 totals 17 residues. With V trimmed by 8 bases and J by 6 bases, 21 bases remained unmatched.

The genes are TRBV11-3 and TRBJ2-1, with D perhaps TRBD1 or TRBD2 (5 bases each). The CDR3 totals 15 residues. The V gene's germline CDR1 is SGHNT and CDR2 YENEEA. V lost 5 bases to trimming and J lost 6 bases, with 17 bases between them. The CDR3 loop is CASSHGQSSGNEQFF. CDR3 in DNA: TGTGCCAGCAGCCATGGACAATCAAGCGGCAATGAGCAGTTCTTC.

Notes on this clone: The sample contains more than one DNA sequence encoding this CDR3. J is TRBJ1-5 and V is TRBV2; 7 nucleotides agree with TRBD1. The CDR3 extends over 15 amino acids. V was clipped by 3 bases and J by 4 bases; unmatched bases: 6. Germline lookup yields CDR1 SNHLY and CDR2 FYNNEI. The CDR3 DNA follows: TGTGCCAGCAGTGAGACGACAGGGTCAAATCAGCCCCAGCATTTT. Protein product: CASSETTGSNQPQHF.

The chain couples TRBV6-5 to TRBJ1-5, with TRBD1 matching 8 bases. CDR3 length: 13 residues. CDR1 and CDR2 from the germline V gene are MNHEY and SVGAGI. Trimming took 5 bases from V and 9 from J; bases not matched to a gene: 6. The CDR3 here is CASSTTGTGPQHF. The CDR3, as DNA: TGTGCCAGCAGTACGACAGGGACAGGGCCCCAGCATTTT.

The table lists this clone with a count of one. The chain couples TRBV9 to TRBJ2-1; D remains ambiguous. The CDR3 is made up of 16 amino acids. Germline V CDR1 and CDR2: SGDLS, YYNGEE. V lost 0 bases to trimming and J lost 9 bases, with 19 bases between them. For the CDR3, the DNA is TGTGCCAGCAGCGTAGAACTCCGGGTCTTAAACGGTGAGCAGTTCTTC. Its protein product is CASSVELRVLNGEQFF. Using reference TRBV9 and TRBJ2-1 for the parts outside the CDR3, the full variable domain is DSGVTQTPKHLITATGQRVTLRCSPRSGDLSVYWYQQSLDQGLQFLIQYYNGEERAKGNILERFSAQQFPDLHSELNLSSLELGDSALYFCASSVELRVLNGEQFFGPGTRLTVL.

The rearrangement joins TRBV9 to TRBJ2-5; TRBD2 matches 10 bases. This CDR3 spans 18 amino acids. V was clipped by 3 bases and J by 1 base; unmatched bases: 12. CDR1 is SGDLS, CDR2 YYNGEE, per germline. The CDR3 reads CASSALGLASGGQETQYF. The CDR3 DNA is TGTGCCAGCAGCGCCCTTGGCTTGGCTAGCGGGGGCCAAGAGACCCAGTACTTC. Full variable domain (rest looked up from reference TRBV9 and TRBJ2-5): DSGVTQTPKHLITATGQRVTLRCSPRSGDLSVYWYQQSLDQGLQFLIQYYNGEERAKGNILERFSAQQFPDLHSELNLSSLELGDSALYFCASSALGLASGGQETQYFGPGTRLLVL.

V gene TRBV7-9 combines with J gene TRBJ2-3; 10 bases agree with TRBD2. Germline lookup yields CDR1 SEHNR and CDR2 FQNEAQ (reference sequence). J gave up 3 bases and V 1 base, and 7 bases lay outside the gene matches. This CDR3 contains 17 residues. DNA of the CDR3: TGTGCCAGCAGCTTAGGTTTGCTAGCGGGAGATACAGATACGCAGTATTTT. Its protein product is CASSLGLLAGDTDTQYF.

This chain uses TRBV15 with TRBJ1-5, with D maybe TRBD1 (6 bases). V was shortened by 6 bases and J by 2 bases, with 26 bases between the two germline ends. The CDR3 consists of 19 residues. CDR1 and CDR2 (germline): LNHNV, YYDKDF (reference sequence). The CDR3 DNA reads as TGTGCCACCAGGACTCCTGACAGGCCCCATCGCGTAGGCAATCAGCCCCAGCATTTT. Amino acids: CATRTPDRPHRVGNQPQHF.

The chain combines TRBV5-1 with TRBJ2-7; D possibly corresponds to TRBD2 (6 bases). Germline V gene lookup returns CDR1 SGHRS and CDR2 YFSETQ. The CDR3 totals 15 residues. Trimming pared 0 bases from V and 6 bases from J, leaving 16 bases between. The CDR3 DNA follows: TGCGCCAGCAGCTTGGGAGGCGGGGAGCCCGGCGAGCAGTACTTC. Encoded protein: CASSLGGGEPGEQYF.

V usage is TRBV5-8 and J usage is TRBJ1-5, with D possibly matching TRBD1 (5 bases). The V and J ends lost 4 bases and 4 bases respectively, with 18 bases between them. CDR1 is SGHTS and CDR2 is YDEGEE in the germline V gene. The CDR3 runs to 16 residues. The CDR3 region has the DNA TGTGCCAGCAGCGAGTCTGGGACGGGAACTAATCAGCCCCAGCATTTT. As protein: CASSESGTGTNQPQHF.

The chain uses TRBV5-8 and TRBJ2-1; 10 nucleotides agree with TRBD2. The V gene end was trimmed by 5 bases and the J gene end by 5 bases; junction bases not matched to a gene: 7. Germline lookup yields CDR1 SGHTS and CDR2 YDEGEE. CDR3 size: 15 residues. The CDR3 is CASSPGTSANNEQFF. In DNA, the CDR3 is TGTGCCAGCAGTCCCGGGACTAGCGCCAACAATGAGCAGTTCTTC.

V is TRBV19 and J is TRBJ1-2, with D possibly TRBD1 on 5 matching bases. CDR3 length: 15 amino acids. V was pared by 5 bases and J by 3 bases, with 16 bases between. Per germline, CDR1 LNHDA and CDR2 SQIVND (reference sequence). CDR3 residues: CASSDPGGYYYGYTF. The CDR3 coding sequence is TGTGCCAGTAGTGACCCGGGGGGATACTACTATGGCTACACCTTC.

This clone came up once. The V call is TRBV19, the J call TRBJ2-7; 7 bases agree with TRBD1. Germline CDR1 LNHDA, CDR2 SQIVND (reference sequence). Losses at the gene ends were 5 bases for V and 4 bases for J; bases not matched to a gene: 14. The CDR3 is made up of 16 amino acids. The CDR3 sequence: CASSPGTEGWTYEQYF. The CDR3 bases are TGTGCCAGTAGTCCTGGGACAGAAGGATGGACTTACGAGCAGTACTTC.

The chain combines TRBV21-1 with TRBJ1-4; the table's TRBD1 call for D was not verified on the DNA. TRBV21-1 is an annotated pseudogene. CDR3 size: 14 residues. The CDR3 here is CASSRGQGGEKLFF. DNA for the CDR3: TGTGCCAGCAGCAGAGGACAGGGCGGTGAAAAACTGTTTTTT.

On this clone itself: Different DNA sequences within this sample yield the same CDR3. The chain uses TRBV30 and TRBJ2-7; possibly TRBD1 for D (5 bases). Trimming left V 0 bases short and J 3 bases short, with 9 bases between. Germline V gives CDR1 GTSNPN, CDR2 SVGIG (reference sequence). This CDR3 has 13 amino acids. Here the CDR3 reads CAWSVGQGYEQYF. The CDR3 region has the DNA TGTGCCTGGAGTGTTGGGCAGGGCTACGAGCAGTACTTC. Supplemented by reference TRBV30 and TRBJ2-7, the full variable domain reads SQTIHQWPATLVQPVGSPLSLECTVEGTSNPNLYWYRQAAGRGLQLLFYSVGIGQISSEVPQNLSASRPQDRQFILSSKKLLLSDSGFYLCAWSVGQGYEQYFGPGTRLTVT.

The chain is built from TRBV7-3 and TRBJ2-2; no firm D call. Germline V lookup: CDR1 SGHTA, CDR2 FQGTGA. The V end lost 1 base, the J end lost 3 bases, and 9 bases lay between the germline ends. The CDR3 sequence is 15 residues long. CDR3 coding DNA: TGTGCCAGCAGCTTAAGGCCCCTCGACACCGGGGAGCTGTTTTTT. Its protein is CASSLRPLDTGELFF.

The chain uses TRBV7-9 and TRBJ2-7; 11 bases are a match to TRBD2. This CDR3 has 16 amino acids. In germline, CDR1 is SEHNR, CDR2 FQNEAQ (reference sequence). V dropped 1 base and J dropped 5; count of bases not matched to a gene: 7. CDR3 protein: CASSLVLTSGSNEQYF. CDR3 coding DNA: TGTGCCAGCAGCTTAGTCTTAACTAGCGGGAGCAACGAGCAGTACTTC.

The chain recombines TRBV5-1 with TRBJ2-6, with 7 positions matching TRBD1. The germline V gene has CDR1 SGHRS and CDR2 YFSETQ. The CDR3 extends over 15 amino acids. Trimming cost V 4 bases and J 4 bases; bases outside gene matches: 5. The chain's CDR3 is CASSRTGDGANVLTF. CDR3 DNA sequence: TGCGCCAGCAGCAGGACAGGCGACGGGGCCAACGTCCTGACTTTC.

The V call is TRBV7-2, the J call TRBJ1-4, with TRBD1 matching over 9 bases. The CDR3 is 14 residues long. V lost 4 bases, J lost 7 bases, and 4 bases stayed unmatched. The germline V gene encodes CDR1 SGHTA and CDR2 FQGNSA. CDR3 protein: CASSSRTGAEKLFF. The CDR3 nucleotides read TGTGCCAGCAGCTCACGGACAGGGGCTGAAAAACTGTTTTTT.

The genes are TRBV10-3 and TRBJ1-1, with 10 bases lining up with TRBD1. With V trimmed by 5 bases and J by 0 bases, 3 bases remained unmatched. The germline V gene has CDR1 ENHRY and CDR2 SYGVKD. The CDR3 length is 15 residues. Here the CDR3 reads CAISWTGGMNTEAFF. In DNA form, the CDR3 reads TGTGCCATCAGTTGGACAGGGGGAATGAACACTGAAGCTTTCTTT.

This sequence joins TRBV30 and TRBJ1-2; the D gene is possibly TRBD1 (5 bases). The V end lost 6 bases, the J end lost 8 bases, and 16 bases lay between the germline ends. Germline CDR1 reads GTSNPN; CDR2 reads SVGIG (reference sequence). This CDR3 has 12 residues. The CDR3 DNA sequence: TGTGCCTGCCTCCAGGGCGCTAGGGGCTACACCTTC. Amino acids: CACLQGARGYTF.

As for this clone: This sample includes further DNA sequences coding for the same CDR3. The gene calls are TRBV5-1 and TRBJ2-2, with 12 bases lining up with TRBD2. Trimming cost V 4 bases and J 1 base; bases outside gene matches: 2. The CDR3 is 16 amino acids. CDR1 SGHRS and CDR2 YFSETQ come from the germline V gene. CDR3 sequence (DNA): TGCGCCAGCAGCCCGGGACTAGCGGGGAACACCGGGGAGCTGTTTTTT. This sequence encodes CASSPGLAGNTGELFF.

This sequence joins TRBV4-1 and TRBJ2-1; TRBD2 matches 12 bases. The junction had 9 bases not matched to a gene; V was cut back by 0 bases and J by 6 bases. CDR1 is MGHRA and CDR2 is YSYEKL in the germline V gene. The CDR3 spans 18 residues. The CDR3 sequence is CASSQEGGLAGGINEQFF. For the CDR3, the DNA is TGCGCCAGCAGCCAAGAGGGCGGCCTAGCGGGAGGGATCAATGAGCAGTTCTTC.

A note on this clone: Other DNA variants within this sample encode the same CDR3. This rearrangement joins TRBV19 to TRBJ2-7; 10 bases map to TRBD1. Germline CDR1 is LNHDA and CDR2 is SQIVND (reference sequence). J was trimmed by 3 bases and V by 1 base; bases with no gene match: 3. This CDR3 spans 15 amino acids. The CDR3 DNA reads TGTGCCAGTAGTATAGCCGGGACAGGGGACTACGAGCAGTACTTC. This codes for CASSIAGTGDYEQYF.

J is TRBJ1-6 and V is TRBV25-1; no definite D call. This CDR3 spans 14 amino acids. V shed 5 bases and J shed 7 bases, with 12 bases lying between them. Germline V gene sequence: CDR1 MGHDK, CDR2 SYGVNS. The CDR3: CASSPNPPNSPLHF. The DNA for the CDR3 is TGTGCCAGCAGTCCGAATCCACCGAATTCACCCCTCCACTTT.

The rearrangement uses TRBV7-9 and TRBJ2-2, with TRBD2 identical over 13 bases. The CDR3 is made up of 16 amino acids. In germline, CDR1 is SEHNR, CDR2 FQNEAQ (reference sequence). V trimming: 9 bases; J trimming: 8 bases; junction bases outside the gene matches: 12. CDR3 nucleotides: TGTGCCAGTTCCTCCGGGACTAGCGGGATTCATGGGGAGCTGTTTTTT. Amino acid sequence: CASSSGTSGIHGELFF.